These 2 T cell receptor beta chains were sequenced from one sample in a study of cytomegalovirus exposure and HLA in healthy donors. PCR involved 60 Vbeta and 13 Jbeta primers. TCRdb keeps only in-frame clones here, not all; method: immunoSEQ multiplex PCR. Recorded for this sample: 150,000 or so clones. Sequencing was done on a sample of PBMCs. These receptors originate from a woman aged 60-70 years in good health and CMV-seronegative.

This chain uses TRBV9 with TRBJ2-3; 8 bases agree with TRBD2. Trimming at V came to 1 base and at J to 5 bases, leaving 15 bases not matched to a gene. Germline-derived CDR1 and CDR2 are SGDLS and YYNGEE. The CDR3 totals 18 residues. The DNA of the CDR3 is TGTGCCAGCAGCGTAACCAGCGGGGGCTTCCAGGCGGTAGATACGCAGTATTTT. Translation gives CASSVTSGGFQAVDTQYF.

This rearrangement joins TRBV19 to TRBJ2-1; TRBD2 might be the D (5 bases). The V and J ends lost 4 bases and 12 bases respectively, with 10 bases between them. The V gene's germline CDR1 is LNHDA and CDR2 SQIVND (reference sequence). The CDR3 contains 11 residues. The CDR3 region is CASSKAGGQFF. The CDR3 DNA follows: TGTGCCAGTAGTAAGGCCGGAGGGCAGTTCTTC.